This T cell receptor (beta chain) originates from a study of T cells in Graves' hyperthyroidism and ophthalmopathy. Overall study context: Sampling of peripheral blood happened at initial diagnosis, prior to any treatment. Study observations and caveats: Ophthalmopathy was distinguished from stable hyperthyroidism by 13 V-J signatures.

Points on this clonotype: What it binds is unknown. A much bigger clone sits one base away, suggesting this may be a read error.

The CDR3 sequence is 16 residues long. CDR1 is KGHDR and CDR2 is SFDVKD in the germline V gene. A NOSPECS grade of at least 4, a Clinical Activity Score of at least 3 and duration under 3 months were recorded in ophthalmopathy patients. The study excluded patients with uncontrolled infection, other autoimmune disease, pregnancy or lactation. TCR beta CDR3 regions were amplified from RNA transcripts. HTBI primers were the set used in a first-round RT-PCR of the TCR CDR3. TCRdb independently ran MiXCR on the multiplex PCR reads; one entry per CDR3 protein. Of roughly 290,000 distinct CDR3 sequences in the sample, approximately 15% were seen once.

The clonotype comes from a woman aged 60-75 years with Graves' ophthalmopathy. The sequencing input was blood. V is TRBV24-1 and J is TRBJ2-1; TRBD2 is a possible D gene (6 bases). The CDR3 nucleotides are TGTGCCACCAGTGATTCTGACGGGAGCTCCCACAATGAGCAGTTCTTC. Translating it yields CATSDSDGSSHNEQFF.